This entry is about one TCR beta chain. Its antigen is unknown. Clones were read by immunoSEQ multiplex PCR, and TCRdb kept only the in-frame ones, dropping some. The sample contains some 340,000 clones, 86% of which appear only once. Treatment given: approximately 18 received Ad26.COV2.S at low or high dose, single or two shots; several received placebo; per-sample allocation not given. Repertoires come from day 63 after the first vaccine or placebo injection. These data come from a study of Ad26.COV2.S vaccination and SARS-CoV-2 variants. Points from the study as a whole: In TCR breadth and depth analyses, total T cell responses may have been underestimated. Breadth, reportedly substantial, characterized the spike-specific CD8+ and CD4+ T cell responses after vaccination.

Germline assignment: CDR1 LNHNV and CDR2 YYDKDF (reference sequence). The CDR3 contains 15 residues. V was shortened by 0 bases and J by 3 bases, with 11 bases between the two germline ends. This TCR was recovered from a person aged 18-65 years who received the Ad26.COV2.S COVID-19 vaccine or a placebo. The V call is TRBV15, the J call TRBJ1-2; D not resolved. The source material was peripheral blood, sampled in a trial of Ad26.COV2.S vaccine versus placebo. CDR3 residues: CATSRDLGNDYGYTF. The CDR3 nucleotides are TGTGCCACCAGCAGAGATCTCGGGAACGACTATGGCTACACCTTC.